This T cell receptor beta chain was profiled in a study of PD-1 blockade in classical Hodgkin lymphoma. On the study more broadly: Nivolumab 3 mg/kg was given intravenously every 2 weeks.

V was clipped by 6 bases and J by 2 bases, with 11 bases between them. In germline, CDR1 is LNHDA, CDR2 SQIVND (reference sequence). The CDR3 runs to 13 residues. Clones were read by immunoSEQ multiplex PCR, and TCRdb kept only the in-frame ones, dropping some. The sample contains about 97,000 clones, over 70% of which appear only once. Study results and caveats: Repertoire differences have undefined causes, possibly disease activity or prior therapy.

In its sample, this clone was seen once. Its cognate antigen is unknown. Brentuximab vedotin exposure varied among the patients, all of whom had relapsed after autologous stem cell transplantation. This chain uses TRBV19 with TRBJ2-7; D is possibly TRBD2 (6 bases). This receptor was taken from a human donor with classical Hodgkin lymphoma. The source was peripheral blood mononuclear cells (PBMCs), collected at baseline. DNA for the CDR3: TGTGCCAGTAGAGGGACGGGGGCCTACGAGCAGTACTTC. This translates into CASRGTGAYEQYF.